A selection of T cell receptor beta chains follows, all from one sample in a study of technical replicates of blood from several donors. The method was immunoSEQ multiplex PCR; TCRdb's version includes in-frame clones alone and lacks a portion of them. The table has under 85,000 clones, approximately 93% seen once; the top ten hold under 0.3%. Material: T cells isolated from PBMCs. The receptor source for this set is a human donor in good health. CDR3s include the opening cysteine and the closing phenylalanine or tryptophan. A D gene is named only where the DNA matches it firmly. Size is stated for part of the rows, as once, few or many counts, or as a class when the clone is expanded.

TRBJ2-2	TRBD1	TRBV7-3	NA	TGTGCCAGCAGCTCGGACAGGGGTGAGCTGTTTTTT	CASSSDRGELFF
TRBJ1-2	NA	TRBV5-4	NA	TGTGCCAGCAGCTTGGGGTCGGGCCCGGGCTCGGGGGGCTATGGCTACACCTTC	CASSLGSGPGSGGYGYTF
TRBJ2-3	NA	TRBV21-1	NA	TGTGCCAGCAGTATCGGACTAGCGGGGAGCACAGATACGCAGTATTTT	CASSIGLAGSTDTQYF
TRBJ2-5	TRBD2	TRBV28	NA	TGTGCCAGCAGTTTACCCGGAAAGGTGGCGGGAGGAGAGACCCAGTACTTC	CASSLPGKVAGGETQYF
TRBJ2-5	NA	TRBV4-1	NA	TGCGCCAGCAGTCTGCGGACATTACAAGAGACCCAGTACTTC	CASSLRTLQETQYF
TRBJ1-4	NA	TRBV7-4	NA	TGTGCCAGCAGCTTTAGTGGATGGGGCGATGAAAAACTGTTTTTT	CASSFSGWGDEKLFF
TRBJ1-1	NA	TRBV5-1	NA	TGCGCCAGCAGCTTGGCCGGGGACACTGAAGCTTTCTTT	CASSLAGDTEAFF
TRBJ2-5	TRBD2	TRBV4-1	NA	TGCGCCAGCAGCCAAGAACTAGCGGGAGGAGCGGGGAGAGAAGAGACCCAGTACTTC	CASSQELAGGAGREETQYF
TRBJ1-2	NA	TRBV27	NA	TGTGCCAGCAGACTACAGGGTAGGGGGAACTATGGCTACACCTTC	CASRLQGRGNYGYTF
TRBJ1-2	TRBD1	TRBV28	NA	TGTGCCAGCAGTTCTATCGGGGTTTGGGACAGCGAGGGGAACTATGGCTACACCTTC	CASSSIGVWDSEGNYGYTF
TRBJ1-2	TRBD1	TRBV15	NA	TGTGCCACCAGCAGGCCGGGACAGGGGACCTATGGCTACACCTTC	CATSRPGQGTYGYTF
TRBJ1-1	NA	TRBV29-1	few	TGCAGCGTCGCTCCCGGGAGCGCGGAGGCTTTCTTT	CSVAPGSAEAFF
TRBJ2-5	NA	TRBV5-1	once	TGCGCCAGCAGCCCCAACAGGCCGACAGGGACCCAGTACTTC	CASSPNRPTGTQYF
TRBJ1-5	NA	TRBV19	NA	TGTGCCACCACCCGGGGGAATCAGCCCCAGCATTTT	CATTRGNQPQHF
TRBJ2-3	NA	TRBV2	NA	TGTGCCAGCGGGCGGGGAGTGGGCACAGATACGCAGTATTTT	CASGRGVGTDTQYF
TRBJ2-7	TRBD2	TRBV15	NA	TGTGCCACCAGCACCTCACTAACTAGCGGAGGGGTCTACGAGCAGTACTTC	CATSTSLTSGGVYEQYF